The table lists the clone carrying this T cell receptor beta chain with a few counts. The CDR3 contains 17 residues. Germline V gene sequence: CDR1 PRHDT, CDR2 FYEKMQ (reference sequence). Trimming pared 2 bases from V and 0 bases from J, leaving 16 bases between. Clones were read by immunoSEQ multiplex PCR, and TCRdb kept only the in-frame ones, dropping some. The table lists roughly 160,000 clones, approximately 91% of them singletons. This sample was included in a study of blood T cell repertoires in COVID-19. The origin of this receptor is a man between 18 and 29 years old with COVID-19, enrolled during active disease. The chain has TRBV13 and TRBJ1-1, with D maybe TRBD1 (6 bases). The sample was peripheral blood. CDR3 sequence (DNA): TGTGCCAGCAGCTTAACAAGCCGGGACACCTTGAACACTGAAGCTTTCTTT. Its translation: CASSLTSRDTLNTEAFF.